This is a list of T cell receptor beta chains from one sample in a study of long-term antiretroviral therapy in people with HIV. Using immunoSEQ multiplex PCR, the repertoire was profiled, and TCRdb retains in-frame clones only, with some absent. The sample has more than 20,000 clones, about 88% seen once; the top ten hold 3.6%. The sequencing here drew on unsorted PBMCs, taken 1.9 years after starting antiretroviral therapy. These TCRs come from a woman aged 25 to 39 with HIV. The CDR3 runs from the conserved cysteine through the conserved F or W. The order of the fields is D gene, V gene, clone size, J gene, CDR3 DNA, CDR3 protein. A D gene is named only where the DNA matches it firmly. Size tells how often a clone was seen (once, few, many) or the class of an expanded clone, and some rows leave it out.

TRBD1	TRBV29-1	-	TRBJ1-1	TGCAGCGCTGGAGGGGACAGGGTGTCCCTGAACACTGAAGCTTTCTTT	CSAGGDRVSLNTEAFF
TRBD2	TRBV2	-	TRBJ2-3	TGTGCCAGCAATACTCCTAGCGGGGGGGTCATTGGTACAGATACGCAGTATTTT	CASNTPSGGVIGTDTQYF
TRBD1	TRBV27	-	TRBJ1-1	TGTGCCAGCACCCCCAGGGGGCGCTGGTTCACTGAAGCTTTCTTT	CASTPRGRWFTEAFF
-	TRBV4-1	-	TRBJ2-3	TGCGCCAGCAGCCAGACCCGGGTTGCTAGCACAGATACGCAGTATTTT	CASSQTRVASTDTQYF
-	TRBV11-2	-	TRBJ1-1	TGTGCCAGCAGCTTAGCTGCAGGGACCACTGAAGCTTTCTTT	CASSLAAGTTEAFF
TRBD2	TRBV29-1	once	TRBJ2-5	TGCAGCGTTGCTTCGCGGGGGGGCCAGGAGACCCAGTACTTC	CSVASRGGQETQYF
-	TRBV7-3	-	TRBJ1-2	TGTGCCAGCGGGCCGAGAGCTAACTATGGCTACACCTTC	CASGPRANYGYTF
-	TRBV4-1	-	TRBJ2-3	TGCGCCAGCAGCCGGAGAACGGGAGATACGCAGTATTTT	CASSRRTGDTQYF
-	TRBV30	-	TRBJ1-2	TGTGCCTGGAGCGACAGCGCCTATGGCTACACCTTC	CAWSDSAYGYTF
-	TRBV9	-	TRBJ1-6	TGTGCCAGCAGCGAACAGGAACAATATAATTCACCCCTCCACTTT	CASSEQEQYNSPLHF
-	TRBV5-1	-	TRBJ2-5	TGCGCCAGCAGCTTGCCACCCCTGTCGAACGGGGCGGAGTTGTACCAAGAGACCCAGTACTTC	CASSLPPLSNGAELYQETQYF
-	TRBV6-6	once	TRBJ2-5	TGTGCCAGCAGTTCCCCTCGTGGAGGGGAAGAGACCCAGTACTTC	CASSSPRGGEETQYF
-	TRBV30	-	TRBJ1-1	TGTGCCTGGAGTTCAAACAGGGCAGGCTCGAACACTGAAGCTTTCTTT	CAWSSNRAGSNTEAFF
-	TRBV27	-	TRBJ1-4	TGTGCCAGCAGCCGACCGGGGTTTGAAAAACTGTTTTTT	CASSRPGFEKLFF
-	TRBV11-1	-	TRBJ1-1	TGTGCCAGCAGCCTCGGACATATGAACACTGAAGCTTTCTTT	CASSLGHMNTEAFF
-	TRBV7-2	-	TRBJ2-2	TGTGCCAGCAGCTCGCAACAGGGTAGCGGGGAGCTGTTTTTT	CASSSQQGSGELFF
-	TRBV19	-	TRBJ1-2	TGTGCCAGTAGCGACTATGGCTACACCTTC	CASSDYGYTF
-	TRBV30	-	TRBJ1-1	TGTGCCTGGATCCCAGGGATGCCCTTGGGAGCTTTCTTT	CAWIPGMPLGAFF
-	TRBV29-1	-	TRBJ2-1	TGCAGCGTTGGGGCCCCCCCGGGCAATGAGCAGTTCTTC	CSVGAPPGNEQFF
-	TRBV12-5	-	TRBJ2-1	TGTGCTAGTGGTCGAGGGACGGACCTGGGCAATGAGCAGTTCTTC	CASGRGTDLGNEQFF
-	TRBV7-9	-	TRBJ1-2	TGTGCCAGCAGCTTAGGGGGTGCACAAAACTATGGCTACACCTTC	CASSLGGAQNYGYTF
-	TRBV9	-	TRBJ2-2	TGTGCCAGCAGCGTAAACACCGGGGAGCTGTTTTTT	CASSVNTGELFF
-	TRBV6-6	-	TRBJ1-2	TGTGCCAGCAGTCCCAGAGAGTCCTCCTCCCGGGGCTACACCTTC	CASSPRESSSRGYTF
-	TRBV11-3	-	TRBJ2-2	TGTGCCAGCAGCTTTGGACATTTGAACACCGGGGAGCTGTTTTTT	CASSFGHLNTGELFF
TRBD1	TRBV7-8	-	TRBJ1-2	TGTGCCAGCAGCCCGGATTTAGGGGGCGACCTTTATGGCTACACCTTC	CASSPDLGGDLYGYTF
-	TRBV6-5	-	TRBJ1-3	TGTGCCAGCACCCCAGGGCCTGGAAACACCATATATTTT	CASTPGPGNTIYF
-	TRBV6-1	-	TRBJ1-2	TGTGCCAGCAGTGGGCTCCCCCAGTCCGGCTACACCTTC	CASSGLPQSGYTF
-	TRBV18	-	TRBJ1-1	TGTGCCAGCTCACCATCGGACAGCAAAGCTTTCTTT	CASSPSDSKAFF
-	TRBV5-6	-	TRBJ2-5	TGTGCCAGCAGTAGATCGGTTCTAGAGACCCAGTACTTC	CASSRSVLETQYF
-	TRBV6-4	few	TRBJ2-2	TGTGCCAGCAGTGACAGGGACACCGGGGAGCTGTTTTTT	CASSDRDTGELFF
TRBD2	TRBV5-1	-	TRBJ2-2	TGCGCCAGCAGCTTAACCGGGACTAGCGGGGGGGAGCTGTTTTTT	CASSLTGTSGGELFF
-	TRBV6-1	-	TRBJ1-5	TGTGCCAGCAGTGAACGGGGGGGAGTGGGCAATCAGCCCCAGCATTTT	CASSERGGVGNQPQHF
TRBD1	TRBV6-5	-	TRBJ2-1	TGTGCCAGCAGTTGGGTACAGGGGCTGAGCTACAATGAGCAGTTCTTC	CASSWVQGLSYNEQFF
-	TRBV7-2	-	TRBJ1-1	TGTGCCAGCAGCTTGGGGTTCATGAACACTGAAGCTTTCTTT	CASSLGFMNTEAFF
TRBD1	TRBV5-1	-	TRBJ1-6	TGCGCCAGCAGCGAATTAACAGGGGAGCTTACCTCCCTCCACTTT	CASSELTGELTSLHF
TRBD2	TRBV2	-	TRBJ2-3	TGTGCCAGCAGTGACCTCGGCTGGGGCGGGGGGGCGGCGGATACGCAGTATTTT	CASSDLGWGGGAADTQYF
TRBD2	TRBV10-3	-	TRBJ2-2	TGTGCCATCACCCCGAATAGCGGGGGGGCCTCGAATACCGCCGGGGAGCTGTTTTTT	CAITPNSGGASNTAGELFF
-	TRBV21-1	-	TRBJ1-2	TGTGCCAGCAGCGGGCAAAAGCACCGGGACAGAGGGGGCTATGGCTACACCTTC	CASSGQKHRDRGGYGYTF
-	TRBV30	-	TRBJ1-1	TGTGCCTTAGAACAGGGTTTCAACACTGAAGCTTTCTTT	CALEQGFNTEAFF
-	TRBV29-1	-	TRBJ2-7	TGCAGCGTCCCCGCCAGGACCGAGCAGTACTTC	CSVPARTEQYF
TRBD1	TRBV5-1	-	TRBJ2-6	TGCGCCAGCAGCTTTCAGGGGGCAGGGGCCAACGTCCTGACTTTC	CASSFQGAGANVLTF
-	TRBV30	-	TRBJ1-6	TGTGCCTGGAGCCACGTTGAGGGGAATTCACCCCTCCACTTT	CAWSHVEGNSPLHF
-	TRBV14	-	TRBJ2-2	TGTGCCAGCAGCCACCCAGGACAGCTCAACACCGGGGAGCTGTTTTTT	CASSHPGQLNTGELFF
-	TRBV18	-	TRBJ2-7	TGTGCCAGCTCTCCACCGGACAGTCCTGCCTACGAGCAGTACTTC	CASSPPDSPAYEQYF
-	TRBV2	-	TRBJ1-5	TGTGCCAGCAGCGAACCCGGTCAGCCCCAGCATTTT	CASSEPGQPQHF
-	TRBV25-1	-	TRBJ2-2	TGTGCCAGCAGCCTAACCGGGGAGCTGTTTTTT	CASSLTGELFF
TRBD1	TRBV5-1	-	TRBJ1-2	TGCGCCAGCAGCTTGGATGACGTGGACAGGGTACTTGGCTACACCTTC	CASSLDDVDRVLGYTF
TRBD2	TRBV10-3	-	TRBJ2-2	TGTGCCATCAGTGAGTCCGGCAGCGGGGGGAACACCGGGGAGCTGTTTTTT	CAISESGSGGNTGELFF
-	TRBV5-8	-	TRBJ1-1	TGTGCCAGCAGCTTACACAGGAACACTGAAGCTTTCTTT	CASSLHRNTEAFF
-	TRBV6-1	-	TRBJ1-2	TGTGCCAGCAGTGAAGATAGGGTGACAGCTAACTATGGCTACACCTTC	CASSEDRVTANYGYTF
TRBD1	TRBV5-5	-	TRBJ1-2	TGTGCCAGCACTCTGAAGGACAGGGGGTTTTTGGGCTACACCTTC	CASTLKDRGFLGYTF
-	TRBV20-1	-	TRBJ2-1	TGCAGTGCTAGAGATAGAGGGGAGCAGTTCTTC	CSARDRGEQFF
-	TRBV5-8	-	TRBJ1-4	TGTGCCAGCAGCTACCGGGACAAATATGAAAAACTGTTTTTT	CASSYRDKYEKLFF
-	TRBV5-5	-	TRBJ1-1	TGTGCCAGCAGCGCACAGGGTATGAACACTGAAGCTTTCTTT	CASSAQGMNTEAFF
-	TRBV12-5	few	TRBJ1-2	TGTGCTAGTGGTTTGACCACCAACTATGGCTACACCTTC	CASGLTTNYGYTF
-	TRBV13	-	TRBJ2-7	TGTGCCAGCAGCTTAGTGGTAGGGGGGCCTGGGTACGAGCAGTACTTC	CASSLVVGGPGYEQYF